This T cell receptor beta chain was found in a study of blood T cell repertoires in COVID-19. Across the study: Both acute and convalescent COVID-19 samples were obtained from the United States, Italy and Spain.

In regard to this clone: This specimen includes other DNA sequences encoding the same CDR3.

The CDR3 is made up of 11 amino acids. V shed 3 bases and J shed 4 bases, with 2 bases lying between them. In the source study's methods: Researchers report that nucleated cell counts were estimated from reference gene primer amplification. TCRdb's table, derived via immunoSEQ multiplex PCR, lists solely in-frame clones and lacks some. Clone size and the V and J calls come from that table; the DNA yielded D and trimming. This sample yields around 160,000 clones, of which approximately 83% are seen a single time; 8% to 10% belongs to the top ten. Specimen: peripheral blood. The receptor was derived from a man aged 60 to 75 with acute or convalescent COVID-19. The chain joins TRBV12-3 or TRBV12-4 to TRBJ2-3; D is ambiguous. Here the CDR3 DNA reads TGTGCCAGCAGTTTCGCAGATACGCAGTATTTT. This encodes CASSFADTQYF.